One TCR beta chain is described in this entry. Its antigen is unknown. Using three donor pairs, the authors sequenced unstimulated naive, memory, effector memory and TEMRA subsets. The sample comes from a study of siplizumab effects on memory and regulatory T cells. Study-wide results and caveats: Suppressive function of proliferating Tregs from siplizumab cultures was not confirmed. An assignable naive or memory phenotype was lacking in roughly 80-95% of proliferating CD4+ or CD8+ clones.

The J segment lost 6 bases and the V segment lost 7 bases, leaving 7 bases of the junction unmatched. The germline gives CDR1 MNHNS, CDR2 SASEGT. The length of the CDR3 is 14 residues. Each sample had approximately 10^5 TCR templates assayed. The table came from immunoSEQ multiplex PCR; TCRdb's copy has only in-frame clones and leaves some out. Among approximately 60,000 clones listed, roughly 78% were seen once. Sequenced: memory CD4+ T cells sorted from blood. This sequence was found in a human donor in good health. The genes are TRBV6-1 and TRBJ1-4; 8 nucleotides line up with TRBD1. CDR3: CASNEQGGYEKLFF. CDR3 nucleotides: TGTGCCAGCAACGAACAGGGGGGGTATGAAAAACTGTTTTTT.